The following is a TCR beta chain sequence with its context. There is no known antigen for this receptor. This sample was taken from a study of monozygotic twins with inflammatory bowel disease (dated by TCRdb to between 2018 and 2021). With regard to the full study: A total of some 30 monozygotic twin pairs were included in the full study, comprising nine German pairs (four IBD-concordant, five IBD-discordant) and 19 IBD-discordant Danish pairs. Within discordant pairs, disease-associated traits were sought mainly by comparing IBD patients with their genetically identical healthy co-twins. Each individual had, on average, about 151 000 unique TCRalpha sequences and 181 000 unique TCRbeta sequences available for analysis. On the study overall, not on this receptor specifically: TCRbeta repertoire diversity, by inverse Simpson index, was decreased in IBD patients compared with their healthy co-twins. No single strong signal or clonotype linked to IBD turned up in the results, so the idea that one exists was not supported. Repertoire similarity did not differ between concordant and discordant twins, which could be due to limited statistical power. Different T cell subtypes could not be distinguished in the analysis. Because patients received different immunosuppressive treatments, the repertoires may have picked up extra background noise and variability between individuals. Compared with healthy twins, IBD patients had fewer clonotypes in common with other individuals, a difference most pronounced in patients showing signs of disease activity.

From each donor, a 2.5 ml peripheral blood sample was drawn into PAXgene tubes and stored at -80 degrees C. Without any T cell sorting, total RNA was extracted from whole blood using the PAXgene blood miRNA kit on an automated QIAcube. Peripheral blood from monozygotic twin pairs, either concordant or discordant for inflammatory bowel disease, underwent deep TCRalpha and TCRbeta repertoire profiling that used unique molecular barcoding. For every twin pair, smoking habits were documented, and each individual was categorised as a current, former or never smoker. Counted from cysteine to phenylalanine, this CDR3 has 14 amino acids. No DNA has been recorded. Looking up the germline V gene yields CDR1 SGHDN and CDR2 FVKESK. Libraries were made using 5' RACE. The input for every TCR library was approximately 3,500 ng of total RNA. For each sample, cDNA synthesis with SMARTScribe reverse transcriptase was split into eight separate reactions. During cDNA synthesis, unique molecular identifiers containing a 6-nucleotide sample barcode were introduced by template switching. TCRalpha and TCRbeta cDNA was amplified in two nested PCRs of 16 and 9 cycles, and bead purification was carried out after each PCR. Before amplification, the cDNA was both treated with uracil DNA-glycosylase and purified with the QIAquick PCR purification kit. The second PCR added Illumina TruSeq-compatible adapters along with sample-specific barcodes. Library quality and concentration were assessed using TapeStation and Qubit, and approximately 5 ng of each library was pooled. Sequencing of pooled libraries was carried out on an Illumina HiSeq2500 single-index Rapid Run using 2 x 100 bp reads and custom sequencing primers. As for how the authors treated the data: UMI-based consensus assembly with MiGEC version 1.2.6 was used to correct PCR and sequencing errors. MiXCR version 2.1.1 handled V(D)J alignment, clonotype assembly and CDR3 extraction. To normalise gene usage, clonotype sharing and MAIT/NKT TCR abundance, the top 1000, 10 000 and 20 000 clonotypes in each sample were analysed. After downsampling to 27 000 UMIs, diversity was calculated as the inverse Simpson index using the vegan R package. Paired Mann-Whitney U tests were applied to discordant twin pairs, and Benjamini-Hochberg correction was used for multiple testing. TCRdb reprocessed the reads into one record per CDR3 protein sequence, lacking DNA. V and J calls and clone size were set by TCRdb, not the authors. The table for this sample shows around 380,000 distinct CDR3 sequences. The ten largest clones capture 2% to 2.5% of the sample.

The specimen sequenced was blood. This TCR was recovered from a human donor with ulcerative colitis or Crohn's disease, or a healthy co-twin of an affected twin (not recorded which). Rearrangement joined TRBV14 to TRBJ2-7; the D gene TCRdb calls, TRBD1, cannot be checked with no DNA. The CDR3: CASSQDRQGDEQYF.